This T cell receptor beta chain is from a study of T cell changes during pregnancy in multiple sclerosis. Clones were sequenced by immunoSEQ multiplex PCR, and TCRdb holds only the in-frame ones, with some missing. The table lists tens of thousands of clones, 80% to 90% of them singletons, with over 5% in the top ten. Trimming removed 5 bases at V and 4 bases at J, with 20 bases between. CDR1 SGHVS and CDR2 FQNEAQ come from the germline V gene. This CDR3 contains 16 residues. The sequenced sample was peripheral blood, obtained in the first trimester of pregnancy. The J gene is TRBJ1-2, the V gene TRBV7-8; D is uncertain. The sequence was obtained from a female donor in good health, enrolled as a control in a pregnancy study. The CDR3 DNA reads TGTGCCAGCAGCACCCAACTCGGGGTAAAATCCTATGGCTACACCTTC. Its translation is CASSTQLGVKSYGYTF.